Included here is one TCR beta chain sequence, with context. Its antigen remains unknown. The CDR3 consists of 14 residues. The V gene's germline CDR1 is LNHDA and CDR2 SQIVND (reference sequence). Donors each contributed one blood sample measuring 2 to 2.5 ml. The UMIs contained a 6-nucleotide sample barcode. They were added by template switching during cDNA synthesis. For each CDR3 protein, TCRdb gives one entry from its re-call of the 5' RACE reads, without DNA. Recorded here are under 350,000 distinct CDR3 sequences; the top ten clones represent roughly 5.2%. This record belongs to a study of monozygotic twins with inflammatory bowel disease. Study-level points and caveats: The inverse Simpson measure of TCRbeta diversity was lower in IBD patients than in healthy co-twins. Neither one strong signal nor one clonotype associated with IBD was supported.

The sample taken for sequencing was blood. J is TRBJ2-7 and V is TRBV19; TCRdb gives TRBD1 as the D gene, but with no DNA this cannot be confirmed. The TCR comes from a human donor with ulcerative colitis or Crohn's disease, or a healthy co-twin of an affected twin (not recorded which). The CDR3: CASSQTARSYEQYF.